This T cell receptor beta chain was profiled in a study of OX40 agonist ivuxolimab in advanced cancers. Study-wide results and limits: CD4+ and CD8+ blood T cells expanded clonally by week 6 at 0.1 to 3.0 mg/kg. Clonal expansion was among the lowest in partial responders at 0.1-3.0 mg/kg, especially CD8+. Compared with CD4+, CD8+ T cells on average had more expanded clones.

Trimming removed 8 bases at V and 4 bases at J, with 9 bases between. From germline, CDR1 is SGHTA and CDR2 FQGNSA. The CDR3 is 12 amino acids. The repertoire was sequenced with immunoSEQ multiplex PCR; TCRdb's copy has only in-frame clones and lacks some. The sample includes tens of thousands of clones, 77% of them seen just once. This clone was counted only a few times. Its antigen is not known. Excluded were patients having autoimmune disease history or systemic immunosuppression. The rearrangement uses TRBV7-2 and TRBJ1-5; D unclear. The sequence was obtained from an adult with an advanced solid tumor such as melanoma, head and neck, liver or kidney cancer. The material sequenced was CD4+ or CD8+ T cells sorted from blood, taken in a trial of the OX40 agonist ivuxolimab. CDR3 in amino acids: CASSRRNQPQHF. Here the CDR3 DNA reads TGTGCCAGCTCCCGGAGGAATCAGCCCCAGCATTTT.